This record covers a single T cell receptor beta chain. The sample is drawn from a study of blood T cell repertoires in COVID-19. Background on the study: Acute and convalescent COVID-19 samples came from the United States, Italy and Spain. Sources were T cells, B-cell-depleted T cells, or PBMCs; the material itself was cDNA or gDNA.

Original analysis: Counts of nucleated cells, estimated from reference gene primer amplification, were obtained. Profiling relied on immunoSEQ multiplex PCR, and the TCRdb table lists in-frame clones only, not all of them. Clonal size and the V and J genes are those of that table, whereas D and trimming came from the DNA. The sample gives just over 200,000 clones, 80% to 90% of which show up once; 5.9% is in the top ten. The clonotype originates from a man of 80 years or more with acute or convalescent COVID-19. The sample comprised peripheral blood.

The chain's CDR3 is CASSFFNRANEKLFF. The CDR3 coding sequence is TGTGCCAGCAGCTTTTTTAACAGGGCCAATGAAAAACTGTTTTTT. The chain has TRBV5-6 and TRBJ1-4; weak D call: TRBD1 (6 bases). The CDR3 contains 15 residues. Trimming pared 2 bases from V and 5 bases from J, leaving 13 bases between. Germline lookup yields CDR1 SGHDT and CDR2 YYEEEE. Full variable domain (missing parts from reference TRBV5-6 and TRBJ1-4): DAGVTQSPTHLIKTRGQQVTLRCSPKSGHDTVSWYQQALGQGPQFIFQYYEEEERQRGNFPDRFSGHQFPNYSSELNVNALLLGDSALYLCASSFFNRANEKLFFGSGTQLSVL.